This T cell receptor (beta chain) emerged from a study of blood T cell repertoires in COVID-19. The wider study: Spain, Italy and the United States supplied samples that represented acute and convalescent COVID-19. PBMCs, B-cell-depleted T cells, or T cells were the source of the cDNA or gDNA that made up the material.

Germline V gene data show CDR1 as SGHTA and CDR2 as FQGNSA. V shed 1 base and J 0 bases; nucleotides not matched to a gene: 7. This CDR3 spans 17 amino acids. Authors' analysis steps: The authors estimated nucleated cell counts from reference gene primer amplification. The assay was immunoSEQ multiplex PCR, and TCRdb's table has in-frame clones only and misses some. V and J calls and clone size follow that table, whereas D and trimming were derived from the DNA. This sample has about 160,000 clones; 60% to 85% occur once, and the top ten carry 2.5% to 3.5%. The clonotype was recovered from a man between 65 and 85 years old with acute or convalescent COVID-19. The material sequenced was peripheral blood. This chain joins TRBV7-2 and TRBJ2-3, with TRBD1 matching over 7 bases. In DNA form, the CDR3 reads TGTGCCAGCAGCTTAGAGGTAAAGGGGGCTAGCACAGATACGCAGTATTTT. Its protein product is CASSLEVKGASTDTQYF.